This T cell receptor (beta chain) stems from a study of human T cells and chemical hapten exposure. Looking at the study overall: The study traced per-sample TCR yield variation mainly to small differences in pooled library volumes.

Trimming took 6 bases from V and 4 from J; bases not matched to a gene: 6. Germline V gives CDR1 SNHLY, CDR2 FYNNEI. The CDR3 consists of 14 residues. Unique molecular identifiers were attached to individual cDNA molecules during library preparation. TCRdb itself ran the RACE reads through MiXCR, one entry per CDR3 protein. The sample comprises some 170,000 distinct CDR3 sequences, 20% to 25% of which are singletons, and about 7% rests with the top ten. With respect to this clonotype: Antigen unknown.

Whole-study findings and limits: Alopecia affecting every donor means their immune response may not match healthy people's.

Time point reported: patch test 1, 2 weeks after DPC sensitization. Treatment: therapeutic diphenylcyclopropenone sensitization with weekly scalp DPC. This clonotype originated in a woman in her forties or fifties with alopecia areata. Some clones in this sample may be carry-over from other donors' samples. The sequencing used whole blood, collected in connection with sensitization to the hapten diphenylcyclopropenone (DPC). This chain links TRBV2 with TRBJ2-7; 10 bases line up with TRBD2. CDR3 nucleotides: TGTGCCAGCAGCGGACTAGCGGCATATTACGAGCAGTACTTC. Protein sequence: CASSGLAAYYEQYF.